The sequence of this TCR beta chain was determined in a study of control samples from healthy donors and cancer patients. Germline V CDR1 and CDR2: MNHEY, SVGAGI. J was trimmed by 4 bases and V by 0 bases; bases with no gene match: 7. The CDR3 loop spans 16 amino acids. Profiling relied on immunoSEQ multiplex PCR, and the TCRdb table lists in-frame clones only, not all of them. The repertoire includes just over 150,000 clones, 85% to 95% of them detected once, and 7.5% to 8.5% sits in the top ten. The receptor comes from a woman between 40 and 50 years old in good health. The V gene is TRBV6-5, the J gene TRBJ2-3, with TRBD1 matching over 7 bases. Sequenced: blood. This CDR3 is CASSYSPGQRADTQYF. The CDR3 region has the DNA TGTGCCAGCAGTTACTCACCGGGACAGAGAGCAGATACGCAGTATTTT.